This is a list of T cell receptor beta chains from one sample in a study of cytomegalovirus exposure and HLA in healthy donors. TCRdb's copy holds only in-frame clones and misses some; the assay was immunoSEQ multiplex PCR. The sample carries around 69,000 clones, 96% recorded once. The sequenced material came from PBMCs. The receptors here all came from a woman under 30 in good health and CMV-seropositive. Each CDR3 is given with its conserved first and last residue. A D gene is named only where the DNA matches it firmly. Where a row states a size, it is once, few, many or the class of an expanded clone; other rows omit it.

-,TRBV5-1,TRBJ2-2,-,TGCGCCAGCAGCTTGATCGCAGGGAACACCGGGGAGCTGTTTTTT,CASSLIAGNTGELFF
-,TRBV4-1,TRBJ2-7,TRBD2,TGCGCCAGCAGCCAAGTGGGGACTAGCGTGAGCTACGAGCAGTACTTC,CASSQVGTSVSYEQYF
-,TRBV11-2,TRBJ2-4,-,TGTGCCAGCAGCCCCCCCTCGGGGAGAGACATTCAGTACTTC,CASSPPSGRDIQYF
few,TRBV27,TRBJ2-1,-,TGTGCCAGCAGTCCCATGGGGGGACCCTCCTACAATGAGCAGTTCTTC,CASSPMGGPSYNEQFF
-,TRBV6-5,TRBJ2-7,TRBD2,TGTGCCAGCACCCCAATGGGGAGGGAGTACGAGCAGTACTTC,CASTPMGREYEQYF
-,TRBV13,TRBJ2-7,-,TGTGCCAGCAGCTTTAGGGGGTACGAGCAGTACTTC,CASSFRGYEQYF
-,TRBV18,TRBJ2-7,-,TGTGCCAGCTCACCAGAAGTAAGCGCGGTAAAAACCACCTACGAGCAGTACTTC,CASSPEVSAVKTTYEQYF
-,TRBV7-9,TRBJ2-5,TRBD2,TGTGCCAGCAGCTTCGCCCCAGCGGGGCAAGAGACCCAGTACTTC,CASSFAPAGQETQYF
-,TRBV28,TRBJ2-7,-,TGTGCCAGCAGTTTACAGGCTATCGAGCAGTACTTC,CASSLQAIEQYF
-,TRBV10-3,TRBJ2-1,-,TGTGCCATCAGTGAATTTATCGGGGACTTATACAATGAGCAGTTCTTC,CAISEFIGDLYNEQFF
-,TRBV7-2,TRBJ2-4,TRBD2,TGTGCCAGCAGCTTAACACGGACTAGCGGGGGAGCCAAAAACATTCAGTACTTC,CASSLTRTSGGAKNIQYF
-,TRBV4-1,TRBJ2-1,TRBD1,TGCGCCAGCAGCCAGCTGGACAGGGAGAATGAGCAGTTCTTC,CASSQLDRENEQFF
-,TRBV5-4,TRBJ2-1,TRBD1,TGTGCCAGCAGCCGCCGACAGGGTGCGGATGAGCAGTTCTTC,CASSRRQGADEQFF
-,TRBV27,TRBJ2-7,-,TGTGCCAGCAGTTTTCGCCCAGGGGAGAACTACGAGCAGTACTTC,CASSFRPGENYEQYF
-,TRBV7-2,TRBJ2-1,TRBD1,TGTGCCAGCAGCTCCGGGACAGAATACTACAATGAGCAGTTCTTC,CASSSGTEYYNEQFF
once,TRBV5-1,TRBJ2-3,-,TGCGCCAGCAGCTTGGGGGCGAGAAACACAGATACGCAGTATTTT,CASSLGARNTDTQYF
once,TRBV18,TRBJ2-7,-,TGTGCCAGCTCTCGAGACAGCTCCTACGAGCAGTACTTC,CASSRDSSYEQYF
-,TRBV15,TRBJ2-5,-,TGTGCCACCAGCGACGAGGGCCAGCAAGAGACCCAGTACTTC,CATSDEGQQETQYF
-,TRBV6-1,TRBJ1-1,-,TGTGCCAGCAGTGAAGGGCGGGGCACTGAAGCTTTCTTT,CASSEGRGTEAFF
-,TRBV5-1,TRBJ2-7,TRBD2,TGCGCCAGCAGCTTGGCAGCGGGAGTAGTCGACGAGCAGTACTTC,CASSLAAGVVDEQYF
-,TRBV4-1,TRBJ2-3,TRBD1,TGCGCCAGCAGCCTCGGACAGGGGGCCTTAGCAGATACGCAGTATTTT,CASSLGQGALADTQYF
-,TRBV9,TRBJ2-5,TRBD1,TGTGCCAGCAGCGTACTCTCCGGGACAGAACAAGAGACCCAGTACTTC,CASSVLSGTEQETQYF
-,TRBV5-6,TRBJ1-4,-,TGTGCCAGCAGCTTTTCAGGGTTTAGCGGGGAAAAACTGTTTTTT,CASSFSGFSGEKLFF
-,TRBV27,TRBJ1-5,TRBD1,TGTGCTCTCCAAAACCCATTGGGACAGAAGTGGCAGCCCCAGCATTTT,CALQNPLGQKWQPQHF
once,TRBV30,TRBJ2-3,-,TGTGCCTGGAGTGTAGTCGAGATGGGGCCAGATACGCAGTATTTT,CAWSVVEMGPDTQYF
-,TRBV10-1,TRBJ2-5,TRBD2,TGCGCCAGCAGATCTTCTGCGGGAGGGATACAAGAGACCCAGTACTTC,CASRSSAGGIQETQYF
-,TRBV5-3,TRBJ2-6,-,TGTGCCAGAAGCACCCCGGGACACGGTTCCAACGTCCTGACTTTC,CARSTPGHGSNVLTF
-,TRBV19,TRBJ2-7,TRBD2,TGTGCCAGTAGTATAGGGGGACTAGCGGGAGGGTCCTACGAGCAGTACTTC,CASSIGGLAGGSYEQYF
-,TRBV5-4,TRBJ2-7,TRBD2,TGTGCCAGCAGCCCACGCGGGGGAAGGGACCACGAGCAGTACTTC,CASSPRGGRDHEQYF
-,TRBV28,TRBJ1-3,-,TGTGCCAGCAGCCAAGGGGGCTCTGGAAACACCATATATTTT,CASSQGGSGNTIYF
-,TRBV4-3,TRBJ1-3,-,TGCGCCAGCAGCCAAGATCGGCAGGGAGGTGGAAACACCATATATTTT,CASSQDRQGGGNTIYF
-,TRBV29-1,TRBJ1-4,-,TGCAGCGTTACAGGTCTGTCGAATGAAAAACTGTTTTTT,CSVTGLSNEKLFF
-,TRBV7-2,TRBJ2-3,-,TGTGCCAGCAGCTTCCCTAAAGGGGGTACGGATACGCAGTATTTT,CASSFPKGGTDTQYF
-,TRBV4-1,TRBJ2-7,-,TGCGCCAGCAGCCAAGATTCGGGAGTGGTTTACGAGCAGTACTTC,CASSQDSGVVYEQYF
-,TRBV18,TRBJ2-7,TRBD1,TGTGCCAGCTCACCTCGGACAGGGATGGTGGAGCAGTACTTC,CASSPRTGMVEQYF
-,TRBV6-5,TRBJ2-7,-,TGTGCCAGCAGCCGTTCTAGCGCCAACTACGAGCAGTACTTC,CASSRSSANYEQYF
-,TRBV5-1,TRBJ2-7,TRBD1,TGCGCCAGCAGCTTGGAAGGGGGACAGGCGGAGCAGTACTTC,CASSLEGGQAEQYF
few,TRBV7-2,TRBJ2-5,TRBD2,TGTGCCAGCAGCTTAGCGCGCGGGAGTCAAGAGACCCAGTACTTC,CASSLARGSQETQYF
-,TRBV29-1,TRBJ2-7,-,TGCAGCGCCGAAGGAGCTAGCGCCTCCTACGAGCAGTACTTC,CSAEGASASYEQYF
-,TRBV5-4,TRBJ1-2,-,TGTGCCAGCAGCTTTCAAGGGGGTCCTGGCTACACCTTC,CASSFQGGPGYTF
-,TRBV7-6,TRBJ2-7,TRBD1,TGTGCCAGCAGCGCCGGGACAGGACTCTACGAGCAGTACTTC,CASSAGTGLYEQYF
-,TRBV28,TRBJ2-7,-,TGTGCCAGCAGTGACACAGGTGACGAGCAGTACTTC,CASSDTGDEQYF
-,TRBV27,TRBJ2-3,-,TGTGCCAGCAGTCTTTTGTCGGGAGTAGGTACAGATACGCAGTATTTT,CASSLLSGVGTDTQYF
-,TRBV28,TRBJ1-4,-,TGTGCCAGCAGTTTGGAACATACAGGGAGTATTAATGAAAAACTGTTTTTT,CASSLEHTGSINEKLFF
-,TRBV18,TRBJ2-2,TRBD2,TGTGCCAGCTCACCTTTTAGCGGGACCACCGGGGAGCTGTTTTTT,CASSPFSGTTGELFF
-,TRBV6-1,TRBJ2-7,-,TGTGCCAGCAGTGAACTCCCCGGAGGTGGTCAGGGGACCTACTCCTACGAGCAGTACTTC,CASSELPGGGQGTYSYEQYF
-,TRBV19,TRBJ2-5,-,TGTGCCAGTAGTATCAGTAGCAGGGTCGAGGCCCAGTACTTC,CASSISSRVEAQYF
-,TRBV7-6,TRBJ1-1,-,TGTGCCAGCAGCCCTCCCCGGGGGAACACTGAAGCTTTCTTT,CASSPPRGNTEAFF
-,TRBV28,TRBJ2-1,TRBD2,TGTGCCAGCAGTTTATCTTCCCCTAGCGGGAAGCGTGAGCAGTTCTTC,CASSLSSPSGKREQFF
-,TRBV7-8,TRBJ2-2,TRBD2,TGTGCCAGCAGCCGGGGACTAGCGGGAGGATTTGGCACCGGGGAGCTGTTTTTT,CASSRGLAGGFGTGELFF
-,TRBV30,TRBJ2-5,TRBD1,TGTGCCTGGAGTCCGACAGGGGGCAGGGAGACCCAGTACTTC,CAWSPTGGRETQYF
-,TRBV2,TRBJ2-2,TRBD1,TGTGCCAGCAGTGCCCGGACAGGGAACACCGGGGAGCTGTTTTTT,CASSARTGNTGELFF
-,TRBV19,TRBJ2-2,-,TGTGCCAGTATCGCCGTCGGGGGAAAATACACCGGGGAGCTGTTTTTT,CASIAVGGKYTGELFF
-,TRBV18,TRBJ2-7,TRBD2,TGTGCCAGCTCACCCGGGAATAGCGGGAGTTTCAACGAGCAGTACTTC,CASSPGNSGSFNEQYF
-,TRBV7-9,TRBJ2-2,TRBD2,TGTGCCAGCAGCCTGTATAGCGGGAGGGACACCGGGGAGCTGTTTTTT,CASSLYSGRDTGELFF
-,TRBV2,TRBJ2-3,TRBD2,TGTGCCAGCAGTGATTACATCCGGGGGGCAGATACGCAGTATTTT,CASSDYIRGADTQYF
once,TRBV28,TRBJ2-7,TRBD1,TGTGCCAGCAGAGGGGACAGTGGTGGAGAGCAGTACTTC,CASRGDSGGEQYF